This T cell receptor (beta chain) was recorded in a study of graft-versus-host responses after intestinal transplantation. Study overall: Multivisceral, liver-intestinal, or isolated intestinal grafts were transplanted into recipients. Anti-thymocyte globulin induction, then tacrolimus and steroids for around 3 years, went to all recipients.

General study findings and limits: GvH clones occurred in recipient marrow; some first appeared in ileum or blood.

CDR1 and CDR2 from the germline V gene are SGHRS and YFSETQ. The trim removed 2 bases at V and 3 bases at J, leaving 3 bases unmatched. The CDR3 loop spans 14 amino acids. With respect to this clone: What it recognizes is unknown.

The assay was immunoSEQ multiplex PCR, and TCRdb's table has in-frame clones only and misses some. Of some 120,000 clones detected, approximately 94% appear once; the ten largest clones hold around 0.16%. This chain joins TRBV5-1 and TRBJ2-7; 9 nucleotides agree with TRBD1. The receptor's source is a human donor who received an intestinal transplant. Specimen: unstimulated CD4+ T cells sorted from spleen or lymph node cells, collected before intestinal transplant. As DNA, the CDR3 is TGCGCCAGCAGCTTACAGGGGGCTGGCTACGAGCAGTACTTC. Its protein product is CASSLQGAGYEQYF.